A single TCR beta chain is shown here with its context. The data belong to a study of Graves' ophthalmopathy and Graves' hyperthyroidism. V gave up 1 base and J gave up 7 bases; unmatched junction bases: 7. This CDR3 has 16 residues. The germline gives CDR1 SEHNR, CDR2 FQNEAQ (reference sequence). TCR beta CDR3 amplification used RNA transcripts. First-round RT-PCR used HTBI primers; second-round multiplex PCR followed. TCRdb re-called the multiplex PCR reads with MiXCR, one entry per CDR3 protein. This sample carries approximately 1.2 million distinct CDR3 sequences, 35% to 40% of them seen once, and the ten largest clones take 11%.

Input material: peripheral blood or thyroid tissue (not recorded which). J is TRBJ1-4 and V is TRBV7-9; 9 bases are shared with TRBD1. This clonotype was obtained from an adult man with Graves' hyperthyroidism. In DNA, the CDR3 is TGTGCCAGCAGCTTAGGTCCCCTGACAGGGGGTGAAAAACTGTTTTTT. Translation gives CASSLGPLTGGEKLFF.